This T cell receptor beta chain was sequenced during a study of T cells after yellow fever vaccination. Germline CDR1 and CDR2: SGHTA and FQGNSA. J lost 0 bases, V lost 3 bases, and 7 bases had no gene match. The CDR3 extends over 16 amino acids. Findings and limits, study-wide: Most clones from primary vaccination resurfaced after the booster (under 97% CD4, approximately 88% CD8). Some clonotypes were seen in both the CD4 and the CD8 compartments. These made up a small share and likely arose from convergent recombination.

With regard to this clonotype: Its target is unknown.

Generation of TCR cDNA used 5'RACE template switching (which added a universal primer site and UMIs). TCRdb re-analysed the 5' RACE reads in MiXCR, keeping a single row per CDR3 protein. The sample contains some 670,000 distinct CDR3 sequences, 9% to 15% of which appear only once. The source is a man in his thirties or forties who received the YFV17D yellow fever vaccine. The chain employs TRBV7-2 and TRBJ2-7, with 8 bases identical to TRBD1. The sequences come from PBMCs, collected on the day of the yellow fever booster vaccination. The CDR3: CASSLAGTGSSYEQYF. Here the CDR3 DNA reads TGTGCCAGCAGCTTGGCCGGGACAGGAAGCTCCTACGAGCAGTACTTC.